This is a list of T cell receptor beta chains from one sample in a study of T cell responses to AZD1222 COVID-19 vaccine. Clones were sequenced by immunoSEQ multiplex PCR, and TCRdb holds only the in-frame ones, with some missing. The table has 95,000 to 150,000 clones, around 92% seen once; the top ten hold more than 6%. The sample in question was peripheral blood, obtained 28 days after the second AZD1222 dose. The receptors were gathered from an adult who received the AZD1222 COVID-19 vaccine. Both conserved end residues are part of each CDR3. The D gene is left open where the match is weak. Only part of the rows carry a size: once, few, many, or a class if the clone is expanded.

clone_size | d_call | j_call | v_call | cdr3_nt | cdr3_aa
. | . | TRBJ1-2 | TRBV2 | TGTGCCAGCAGTGAAGCTGGAGAAACCAACTATGGCTACACCTTC | CASSEAGETNYGYTF
. | . | TRBJ2-7 | TRBV18 | TGTGCCAGCTCACCTACTGCGAGCTCCTACGAGCAGTACTTC | CASSPTASSYEQYF
. | . | TRBJ2-2 | TRBV5-4 | TGTGCCAGCAGCCGGGACGTCCTCACCGGGGAGCTGTTTTTT | CASSRDVLTGELFF
. | . | TRBJ2-7 | TRBV5-1 | TGCGCCAGCAGCCCCGGGACACAGGACTACGAGCAGTACTTC | CASSPGTQDYEQYF
. | . | TRBJ1-2 | TRBV6-2/TRBV6-3 | TGTGCCAGCAGCATCGGACTGTTCCTCGGCTACACCTTC | CASSIGLFLGYTF
. | . | TRBJ2-3 | TRBV5-1 | TGCGCCAGCCGTCTAGCAGATACGCAGTATTTT | CASRLADTQYF
once | . | TRBJ1-2 | TRBV2 | TGTGCCAGCAGTGTGACTAACCCAGCTAACTATGGCTACACCTTC | CASSVTNPANYGYTF
. | . | TRBJ2-4 | TRBV24-1 | TGTGCCACCAGTGCCAAAGGCCGGGACCAAAACATTCAGTACTTC | CATSAKGRDQNIQYF
. | . | TRBJ2-3 | TRBV6-5 | TGTGCCAGCAGCTTAAACACAGATACGCAGTATTTT | CASSLNTDTQYF
. | . | TRBJ2-6 | TRBV7-2 | TGTGCCAGCAGCTCAGACTCTGGGGCCAACGTCCTGACTTTC | CASSSDSGANVLTF
. | . | TRBJ1-4 | TRBV2 | TGTGCCAGCAGTCCTCTCGGCGGGGGGCGAAATGAAAAACTGTTTTTT | CASSPLGGGRNEKLFF
. | TRBD1 | TRBJ2-4 | TRBV28 | TGTGCCAGCAGCCTCGCGAACCGGGACAGGGGTGTAAGGGCCAAAAACATTCAGTACTTC | CASSLANRDRGVRAKNIQYF
. | . | TRBJ2-5 | TRBV6-2/TRBV6-3 | TGTGCCAGCAGTCACCCCCAGGGAAAGGAGACCCAGTACTTC | CASSHPQGKETQYF
once | . | TRBJ1-2 | TRBV19 | TGTGCCAGTAGTATAGTGGCGGAAAGACCCTATGGCTACACCTTC | CASSIVAERPYGYTF
. | TRBD1 | TRBJ1-1 | TRBV27 | TGTGCCAGCAGTTTATCGACACTACAGGGGTTCGCTGAAGCTTTCTTT | CASSLSTLQGFAEAFF
. | . | TRBJ1-2 | TRBV28 | TGTGCCAGCAGTTTAACGGCAGTGGAGAGTGGCTACACCTTC | CASSLTAVESGYTF
. | TRBD2 | TRBJ2-5 | TRBV5-3 | TGTGCCAGAAGCTCCCTTGCGGGAGCCGGTGAGACCCAGTACTTC | CARSSLAGAGETQYF
. | . | TRBJ1-6 | TRBV6-5 | TGTGCCAGCAGTTCTGACAGGTCAAATTCACCCCTCCACTTT | CASSSDRSNSPLHF
. | . | TRBJ1-2 | TRBV6-5 | TGTGCCAGCCGGGGCGCAGGCCGGGCTAACTATGGCTACACCTTC | CASRGAGRANYGYTF
. | TRBD1 | TRBJ1-2 | TRBV28 | TGTGCCAGCAGTTTGATCACCGGGACAGGGGGCGGTGACGATGGCTACACCTTC | CASSLITGTGGGDDGYTF
. | TRBD2 | TRBJ2-5 | TRBV3-1/TRBV3-2 | TGTGCCAGCAGCCTTACTAGCGGGGGGGACCAAGAGACCCAGTACTTC | CASSLTSGGDQETQYF
. | TRBD1 | TRBJ1-1 | TRBV10-2 | TGCGCCAGCAGCAGTCCGGGACAGGGGTCCCCTGAAGCTTTCTTT | CASSSPGQGSPEAFF
. | TRBD1 | TRBJ1-6 | TRBV5-1 | TGCGCCAGCAGCTTACAGGGGTCTGGGAGAATGAGTTCACCCCTCCACTTT | CASSLQGSGRMSSPLHF
. | . | TRBJ1-2 | TRBV6-5 | TGTGCCAGCGGGGACGCCGCTCCCTTACTGAACGGCTACACCTTC | CASGDAAPLLNGYTF
. | . | TRBJ2-2 | TRBV9 | TGTGCCAGCCAACAGGGAGGCACCGGGGAGCTGTTTTTT | CASQQGGTGELFF
. | . | TRBJ1-5 | TRBV6-8 | TGTGCCGGCCCATTGGACAGCCACAATCAGCCCCAGCATTTT | CAGPLDSHNQPQHF
once | TRBD2 | TRBJ2-7 | TRBV20-1 | TGCAGTGCTAGTAGTCTAGCGGCTCCTCCCTTGACCTACGAGCAGTACTTC | CSASSLAAPPLTYEQYF
. | . | TRBJ1-2 | TRBV29-1 | TGCAGCGTTGATTGGGCTTTCTATGGCTACACCTTC | CSVDWAFYGYTF